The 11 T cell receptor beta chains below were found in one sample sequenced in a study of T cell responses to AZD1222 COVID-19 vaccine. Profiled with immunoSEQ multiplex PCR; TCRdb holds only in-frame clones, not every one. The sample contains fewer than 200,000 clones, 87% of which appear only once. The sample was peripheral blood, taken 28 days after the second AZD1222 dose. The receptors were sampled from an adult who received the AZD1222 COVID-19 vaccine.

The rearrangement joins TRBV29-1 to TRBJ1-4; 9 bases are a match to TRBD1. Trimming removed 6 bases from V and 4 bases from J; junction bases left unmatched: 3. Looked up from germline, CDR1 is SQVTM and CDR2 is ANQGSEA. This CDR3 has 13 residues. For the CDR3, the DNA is TGCAGCGTGGGGGGACAGGGTAATGAAAAACTGTTTTTT. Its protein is CSVGGQGNEKLFF.

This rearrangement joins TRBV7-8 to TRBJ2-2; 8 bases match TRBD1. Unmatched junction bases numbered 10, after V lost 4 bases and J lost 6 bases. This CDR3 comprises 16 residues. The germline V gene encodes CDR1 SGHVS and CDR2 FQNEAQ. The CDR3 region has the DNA TGTGCCAGCAGCTGGCAACGGGACAGGCCCGCCGGGGAGCTGTTTTTT. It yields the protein CASSWQRDRPAGELFF. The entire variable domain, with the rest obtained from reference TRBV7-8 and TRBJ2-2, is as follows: GAGVSQSPRYKVAKRGQDVALRCDPISGHVSLFWYQQALGQGPEFLTYFQNEAQLDKSGLPSDRFFAERPEGSVSTLKIQRTQQEDSAVYLCASSWQRDRPAGELFFGEGSRLTVL.

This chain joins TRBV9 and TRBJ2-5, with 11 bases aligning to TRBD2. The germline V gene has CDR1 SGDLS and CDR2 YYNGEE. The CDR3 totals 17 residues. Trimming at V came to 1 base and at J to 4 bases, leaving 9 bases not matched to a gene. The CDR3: CASSVREGLAGRETQYF. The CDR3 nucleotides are TGTGCCAGCAGCGTACGAGAAGGACTAGCGGGTAGAGAGACCCAGTACTTC.

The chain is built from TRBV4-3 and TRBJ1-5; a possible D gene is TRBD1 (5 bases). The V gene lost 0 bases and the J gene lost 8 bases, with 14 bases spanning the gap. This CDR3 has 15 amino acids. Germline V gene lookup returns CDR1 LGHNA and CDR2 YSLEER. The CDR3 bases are TGCGCCAGCAGCCAAGATTTGGGTTGGGGGAAGCCCCAGCATTTT. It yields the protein CASSQDLGWGKPQHF.

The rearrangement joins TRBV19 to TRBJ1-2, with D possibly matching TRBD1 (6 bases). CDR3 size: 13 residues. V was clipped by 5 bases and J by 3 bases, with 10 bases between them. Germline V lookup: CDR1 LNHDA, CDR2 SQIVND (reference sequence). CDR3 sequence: CASSYGTYYGYTF. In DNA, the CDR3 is TGTGCCAGTAGTTATGGGACATACTATGGCTACACCTTC.

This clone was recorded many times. The CDR3: CASSLLAGDNTGELFF. CDR3 sequence (DNA): TGTGCCAGCAGCCTTCTGGCGGGGGATAACACCGGGGAGCTGTTTTTT. The rearrangement links TRBV6-4 to TRBJ2-2; TRBD2 aligns across 7 bases. The J segment lost 2 bases and the V segment lost 6 bases, leaving 9 bases of the junction unmatched. The CDR3 has 16 residues. Germline CDR1 reads MRHNA; CDR2 reads SNTAGT.

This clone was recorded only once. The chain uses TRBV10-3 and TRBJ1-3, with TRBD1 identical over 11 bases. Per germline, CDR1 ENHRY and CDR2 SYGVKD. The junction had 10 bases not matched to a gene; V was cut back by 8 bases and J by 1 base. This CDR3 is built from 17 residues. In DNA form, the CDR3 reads TGTGCCATCTCCGGGACAGGGGGTTTATTGTCTGGAAACACCATATATTTT. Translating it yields CAISGTGGLLSGNTIYF.

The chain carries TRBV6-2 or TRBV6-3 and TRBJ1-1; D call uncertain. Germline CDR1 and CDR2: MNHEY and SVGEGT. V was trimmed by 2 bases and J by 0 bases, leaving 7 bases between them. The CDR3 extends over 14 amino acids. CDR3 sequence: CASSYASMNTEAFF. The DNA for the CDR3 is TGTGCCAGCAGTTACGCAAGTATGAACACTGAAGCTTTCTTT.

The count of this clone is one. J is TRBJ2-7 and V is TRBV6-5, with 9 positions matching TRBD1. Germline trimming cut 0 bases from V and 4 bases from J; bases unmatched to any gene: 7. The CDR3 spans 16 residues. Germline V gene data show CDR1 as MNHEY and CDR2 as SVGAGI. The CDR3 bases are TGTGCCAGCAGTTACTCCCTGGGACAGGGTCGGTACGAGCAGTACTTC. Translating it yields CASSYSLGQGRYEQYF.

CDR3 protein: CASSAWGVDEQFF. For the CDR3, the DNA is TGTGCCAGCAGCGCATGGGGAGTCGATGAGCAGTTCTTC. This chain links TRBV9 with TRBJ2-1, with TRBD2 as a possible D gene (5 bases). Trimming cost V 3 bases and J 8 bases, with 12 bases left between them. CDR3 length: 13 residues. Germline V lookup: CDR1 SGDLS, CDR2 YYNGEE.

CDR3 nucleotide sequence: TGTGCCAGTAGTGTGGCTGGACATAACTCCTACGAGCAGTACTTC. Translating it yields CASSVAGHNSYEQYF. V usage is TRBV19 and J usage is TRBJ2-7, with a tentative D call TRBD1 (5 bases). Per germline, CDR1 LNHDA and CDR2 SQIVND (reference sequence). Trimming pared 5 bases from V and 0 bases from J, leaving 14 bases between. The CDR3 extends over 15 amino acids. Complete variable domain (other parts from reference TRBV19 and TRBJ2-7): DGGITQSPKYLFRKEGQNVTLSCEQNLNHDAMYWYRQDPGQGLRLIYYSQIVNDFQKGDIAEGYSVSREKKESFPLTVTSAQKNPTAFYLCASSVAGHNSYEQYFGPGTRLTVT.